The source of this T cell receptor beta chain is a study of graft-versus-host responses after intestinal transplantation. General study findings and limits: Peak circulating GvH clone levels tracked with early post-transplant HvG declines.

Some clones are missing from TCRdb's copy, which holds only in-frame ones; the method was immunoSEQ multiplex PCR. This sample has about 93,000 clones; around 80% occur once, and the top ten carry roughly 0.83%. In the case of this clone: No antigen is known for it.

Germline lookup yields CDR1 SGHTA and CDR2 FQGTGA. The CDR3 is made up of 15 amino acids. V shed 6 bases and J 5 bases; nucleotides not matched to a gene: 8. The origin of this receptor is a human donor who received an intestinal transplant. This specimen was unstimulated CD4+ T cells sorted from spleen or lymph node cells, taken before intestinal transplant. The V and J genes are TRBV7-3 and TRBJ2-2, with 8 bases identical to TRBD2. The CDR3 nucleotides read TGTGCCAGCAGTCGCCGCTTAGCGGGAACCGGGGAGCTGTTTTTT. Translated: CASSRRLAGTGELFF.